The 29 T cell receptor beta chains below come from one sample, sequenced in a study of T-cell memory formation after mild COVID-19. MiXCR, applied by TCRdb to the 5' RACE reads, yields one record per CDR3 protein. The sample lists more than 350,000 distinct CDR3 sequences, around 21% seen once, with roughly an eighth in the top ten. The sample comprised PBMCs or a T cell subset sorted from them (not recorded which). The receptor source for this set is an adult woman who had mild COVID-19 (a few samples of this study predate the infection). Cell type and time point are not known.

The CDR3 loop is CASRAQTGNYGYTF. In DNA form, the CDR3 reads TGTGCCAGCAGGGCCCAGACAGGGAACTATGGCTACACCTTC. The gene calls are TRBV6-6 and TRBJ1-2, with 7 bases fitting TRBD1. V shed 6 bases, J shed 2 bases, and the junction held 6 bases outside the gene matches. The germline CDR1 and CDR2 sequences are MNHNY and SVGAGI (reference sequence). This CDR3 comprises 14 residues.

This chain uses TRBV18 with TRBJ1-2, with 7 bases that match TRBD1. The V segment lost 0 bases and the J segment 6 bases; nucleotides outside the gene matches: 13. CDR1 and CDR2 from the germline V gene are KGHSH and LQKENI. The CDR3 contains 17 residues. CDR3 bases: TGTGCCAGCTCACCACCCAGTATACGCTTCAGGGGGGATGGCTACACCTTC. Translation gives CASSPPSIRFRGDGYTF.

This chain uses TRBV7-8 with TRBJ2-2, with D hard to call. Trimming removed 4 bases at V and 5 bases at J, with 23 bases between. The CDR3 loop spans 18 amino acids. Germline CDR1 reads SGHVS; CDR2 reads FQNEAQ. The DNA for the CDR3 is TGTGCCAGCAGCTCAGGCCGGATTTTGTCTGGTCGGACCGGGGAGCTGTTTTTT. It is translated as CASSSGRILSGRTGELFF. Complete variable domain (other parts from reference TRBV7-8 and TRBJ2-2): GAGVSQSPRYKVAKRGQDVALRCDPISGHVSLFWYQQALGQGPEFLTYFQNEAQLDKSGLPSDRFFAERPEGSVSTLKIQRTQQEDSAVYLCASSSGRILSGRTGELFFGEGSRLTVL.

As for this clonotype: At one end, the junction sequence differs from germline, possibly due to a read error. CDR3 in DNA: TGTGCCAGCAGCGACAGGGCCTATGGCTGCACCTTC. Its protein is CASSDRAYGCTF. The chain employs TRBV6-2 or TRBV6-3 and TRBJ1-2, with 7 bases fitting TRBD1. CDR1 is MNHEY and CDR2 is SVGEGT in the germline V gene. The CDR3 has 12 amino acids.

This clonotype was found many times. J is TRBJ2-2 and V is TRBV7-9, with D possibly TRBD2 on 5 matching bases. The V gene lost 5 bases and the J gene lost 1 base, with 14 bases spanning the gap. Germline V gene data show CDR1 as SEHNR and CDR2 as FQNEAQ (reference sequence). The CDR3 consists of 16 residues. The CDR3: CASSTRVALNTGELFF. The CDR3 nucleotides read TGTGCCAGCAGCACCCGAGTAGCGTTGAACACCGGGGAGCTGTTTTTT.

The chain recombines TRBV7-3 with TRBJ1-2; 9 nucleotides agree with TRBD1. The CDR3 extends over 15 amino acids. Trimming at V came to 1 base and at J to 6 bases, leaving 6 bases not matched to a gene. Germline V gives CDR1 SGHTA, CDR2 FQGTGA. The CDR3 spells CASSLNPGQGNGYTF. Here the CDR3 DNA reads TGTGCCAGCAGCTTAAACCCGGGACAGGGCAATGGCTACACCTTC.

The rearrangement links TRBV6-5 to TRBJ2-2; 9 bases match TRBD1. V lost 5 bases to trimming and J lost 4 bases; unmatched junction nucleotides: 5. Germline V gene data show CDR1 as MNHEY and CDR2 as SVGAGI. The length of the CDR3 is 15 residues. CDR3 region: CASSPTGGGTGELFF. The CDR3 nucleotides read TGTGCCAGCAGTCCGACAGGGGGTGGCACCGGGGAGCTGTTTTTT.

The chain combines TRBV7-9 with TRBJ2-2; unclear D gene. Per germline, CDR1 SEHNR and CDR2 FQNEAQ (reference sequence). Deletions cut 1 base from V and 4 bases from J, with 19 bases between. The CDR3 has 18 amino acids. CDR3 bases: TGTGCCAGCAGCTTAGGCCAGTTTTTGTGGCAGACCACCGGGGAGCTGTTTTTT. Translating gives CASSLGQFLWQTTGELFF.

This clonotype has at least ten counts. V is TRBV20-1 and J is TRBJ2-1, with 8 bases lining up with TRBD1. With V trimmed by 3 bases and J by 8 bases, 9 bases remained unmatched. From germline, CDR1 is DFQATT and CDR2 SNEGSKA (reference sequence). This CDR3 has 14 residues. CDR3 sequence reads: CSARDRVGIDEQFF. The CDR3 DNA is TGCAGTGCTAGGGACAGGGTGGGTATAGATGAGCAGTTCTTC.

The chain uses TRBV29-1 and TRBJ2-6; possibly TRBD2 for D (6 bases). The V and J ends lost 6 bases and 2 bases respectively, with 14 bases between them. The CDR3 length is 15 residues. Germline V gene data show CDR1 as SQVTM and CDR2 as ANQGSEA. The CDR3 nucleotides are TGCAGCGTCGCGACCTGGGAGGCTGGGGCCAACGTCCTGACTTTC. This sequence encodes CSVATWEAGANVLTF.

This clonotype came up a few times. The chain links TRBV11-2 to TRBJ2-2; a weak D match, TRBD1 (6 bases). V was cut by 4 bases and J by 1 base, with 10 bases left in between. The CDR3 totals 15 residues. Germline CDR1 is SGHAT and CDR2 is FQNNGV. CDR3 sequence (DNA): TGTGCCAGCAGCTCGTACAGGGAGAACACCGGGGAGCTGTTTTTT. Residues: CASSSYRENTGELFF.

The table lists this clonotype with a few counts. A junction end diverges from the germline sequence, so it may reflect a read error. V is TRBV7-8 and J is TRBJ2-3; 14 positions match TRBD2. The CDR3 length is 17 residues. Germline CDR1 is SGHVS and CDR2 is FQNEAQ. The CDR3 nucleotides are TGTGCCAGCAGCATGAGACTAGCGGGGGGGCGCGCAGATACGCGGTATTTT. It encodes CASSMRLAGGRADTRYF.

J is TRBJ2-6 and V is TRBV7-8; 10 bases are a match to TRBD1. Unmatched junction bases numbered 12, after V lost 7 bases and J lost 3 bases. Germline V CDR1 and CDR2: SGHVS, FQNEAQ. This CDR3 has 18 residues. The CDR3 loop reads CASILRDRGFGGANVLTF. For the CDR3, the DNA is TGTGCCAGCATCCTCCGGGACAGGGGATTTGGTGGGGCCAACGTCCTGACTTTC.

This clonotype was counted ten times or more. CDR3 in DNA: TGTGCCAGCAGCTTACGACCTTCAGCGGGTACAGATACGCAGTATTTT. As protein: CASSLRPSAGTDTQYF. This chain links TRBV7-2 with TRBJ2-3; possibly TRBD2 for D (6 bases). The CDR3 has 16 residues. Germline V lookup: CDR1 SGHTA, CDR2 FQGNSA. Between the trimmed V and J ends, which lost 2 bases and 3 bases, there was a span of 15 bases.

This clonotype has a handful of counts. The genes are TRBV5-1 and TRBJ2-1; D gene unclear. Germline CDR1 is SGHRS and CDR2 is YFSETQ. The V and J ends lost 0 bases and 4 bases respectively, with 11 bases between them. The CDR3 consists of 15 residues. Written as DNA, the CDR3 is TGCGCCAGCAGCTTGGTACCAGGAGAATACAATGAGCAGTTCTTC. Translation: CASSLVPGEYNEQFF. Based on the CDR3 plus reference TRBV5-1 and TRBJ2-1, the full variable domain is KAGVTQTPRYLIKTRGQQVTLSCSPISGHRSVSWYQQTPGQGLQFLFEYFSETQRNKGNFPGRFSGRQFSNSRSEMNVSTLELGDSALYLCASSLVPGEYNEQFFGPGTRLTVL.

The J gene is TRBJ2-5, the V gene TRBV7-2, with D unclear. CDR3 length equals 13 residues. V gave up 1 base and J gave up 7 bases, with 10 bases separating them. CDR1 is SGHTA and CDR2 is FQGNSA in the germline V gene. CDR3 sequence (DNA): TGTGCCAGCAGCTTAGATCTCGAGAGGACCCAGTACTTC. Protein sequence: CASSLDLERTQYF.

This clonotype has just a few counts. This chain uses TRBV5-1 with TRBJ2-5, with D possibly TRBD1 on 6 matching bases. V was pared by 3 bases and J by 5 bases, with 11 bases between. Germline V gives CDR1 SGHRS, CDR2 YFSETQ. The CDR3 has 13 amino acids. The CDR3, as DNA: TGCGCCAGCAGCTACGGGACACAGGAGACCCAGTACTTC. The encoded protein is CASSYGTQETQYF.

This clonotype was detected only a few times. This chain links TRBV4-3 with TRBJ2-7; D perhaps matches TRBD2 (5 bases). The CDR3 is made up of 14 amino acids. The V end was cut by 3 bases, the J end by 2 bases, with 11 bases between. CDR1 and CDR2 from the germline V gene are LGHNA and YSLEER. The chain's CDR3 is CASSQGAGTYEQYF. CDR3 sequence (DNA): TGCGCCAGCAGCCAGGGAGCTGGAACCTACGAGCAGTACTTC.

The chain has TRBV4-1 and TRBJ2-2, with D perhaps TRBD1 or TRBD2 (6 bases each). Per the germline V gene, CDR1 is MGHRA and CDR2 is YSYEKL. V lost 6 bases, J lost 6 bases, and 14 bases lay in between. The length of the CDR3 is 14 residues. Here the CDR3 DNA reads TGCGCCAGCAGTGGAGTCGGGGGCGCCGGGGAGCTGTTTTTT. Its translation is CASSGVGGAGELFF.

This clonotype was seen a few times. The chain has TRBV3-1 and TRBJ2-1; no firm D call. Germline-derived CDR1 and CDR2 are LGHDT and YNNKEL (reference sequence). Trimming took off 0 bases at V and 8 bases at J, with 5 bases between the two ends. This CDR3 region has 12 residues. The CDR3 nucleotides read TGTGCCAGCAGCCAAGAGTACCATGAGCAGTTCTTC. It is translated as CASSQEYHEQFF.

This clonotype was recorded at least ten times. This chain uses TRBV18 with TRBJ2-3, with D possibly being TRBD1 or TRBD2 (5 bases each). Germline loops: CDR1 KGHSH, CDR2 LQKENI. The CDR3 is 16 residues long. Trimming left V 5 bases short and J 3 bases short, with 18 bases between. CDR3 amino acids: CASSSETMGPTDTQYF. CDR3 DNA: TGTGCCAGCTCATCCGAAACCATGGGACCAACAGATACGCAGTATTTT.

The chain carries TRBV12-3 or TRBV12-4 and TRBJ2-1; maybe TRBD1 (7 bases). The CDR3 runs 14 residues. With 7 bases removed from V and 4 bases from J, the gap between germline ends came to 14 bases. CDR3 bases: TGTGCCAGCAACCCAGGGGGGACTTACAATGAGCAGTTCTTC. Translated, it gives CASNPGGTYNEQFF.

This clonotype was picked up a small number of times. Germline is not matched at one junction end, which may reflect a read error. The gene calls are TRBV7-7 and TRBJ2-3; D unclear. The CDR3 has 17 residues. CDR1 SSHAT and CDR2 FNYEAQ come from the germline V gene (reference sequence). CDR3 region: CASSLAFDKVGTDTQYF. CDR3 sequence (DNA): TGTGCTAGCAGCTTAGCATTCGACAAGGTGGGCACAGATACGCAGTATTTT.

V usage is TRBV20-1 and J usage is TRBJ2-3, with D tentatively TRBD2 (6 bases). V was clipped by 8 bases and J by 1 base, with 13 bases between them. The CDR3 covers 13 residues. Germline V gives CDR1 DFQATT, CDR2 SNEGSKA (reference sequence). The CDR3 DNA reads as TGCAGTCCACGGGGGATGGGCACAGATACGCAGTATTTT. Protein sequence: CSPRGMGTDTQYF.

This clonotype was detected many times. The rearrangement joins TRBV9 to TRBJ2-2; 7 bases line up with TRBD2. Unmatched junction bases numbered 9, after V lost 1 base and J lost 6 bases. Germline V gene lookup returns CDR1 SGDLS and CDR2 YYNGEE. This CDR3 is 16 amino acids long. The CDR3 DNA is TGTGCCAGCAGCGTAATTTCGGCGGGAGTGCCCGGGGAGCTGTTTTTT. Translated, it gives CASSVISAGVPGELFF.

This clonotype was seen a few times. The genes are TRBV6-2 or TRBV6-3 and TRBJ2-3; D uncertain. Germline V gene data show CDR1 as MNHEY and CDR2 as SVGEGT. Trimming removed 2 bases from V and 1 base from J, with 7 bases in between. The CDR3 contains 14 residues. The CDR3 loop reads CASSYVLRTDTQYF. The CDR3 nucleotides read TGTGCCAGCAGTTACGTACTTCGCACAGATACGCAGTATTTT.

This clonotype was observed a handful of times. DNA for the CDR3: TGTGCCAGCAGGGACAGACTGCAGTACTTC. As protein: CASRDRLQYF. V usage is TRBV6-1 and J usage is TRBJ2-7; D may be TRBD1 (6 bases). This CDR3 spans 10 amino acids. Trimming stripped 6 bases from V and 9 bases from J, with 9 bases between. Germline loops: CDR1 MNHNS, CDR2 SASEGT.

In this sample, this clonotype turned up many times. CDR3 in DNA: TGCGCCAGCAGCCCGGGTCTAGGAGTCAAGTTTGAGACCCAGTACTTC. Translation: CASSPGLGVKFETQYF. This rearrangement joins TRBV4-1 to TRBJ2-5; no reliable D call. The ends were cut back, 4 bases at V and 5 bases at J, with 20 bases in the middle. CDR1 is MGHRA, CDR2 YSYEKL, per germline. This CDR3 has 16 residues.

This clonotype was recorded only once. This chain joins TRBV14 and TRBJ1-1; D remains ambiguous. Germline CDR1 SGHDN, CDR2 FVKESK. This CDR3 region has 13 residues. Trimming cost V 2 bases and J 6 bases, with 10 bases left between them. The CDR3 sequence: CASSQIGVPEAFF. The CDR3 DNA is TGTGCCAGCAGCCAAATTGGGGTCCCTGAAGCTTTCTTT.